The rows below give T cell receptor beta chains drawn from one sample of a study of T cell repertoires in aging, cancer and after chemotherapy. A single record per CDR3 protein comes from TCRdb applying MiXCR to the multiplex PCR reads. Seen here are 2,500 to 3,500 distinct CDR3 sequences, around 25% observed once, and the top ten hold under 35%. Sequencing used blood. The receptors were gathered from a human donor with a solid tumor. The CDR3 runs from the conserved cysteine through the conserved F or W. D genes are given only for firm matches. Not all rows give a size; the values are once, few, many and, for expanded clones, a class.

V gene	D gene	J gene	clone size	CDR3 protein	CDR3 DNA
TRBV5-1	.	TRBJ2-1	.	CASSPGDTTYNEQFF	TGCGCCAGCAGCCCGGGGGACACTACCTACAATGAGCAGTTCTTC
TRBV12-3/TRBV12-4	.	TRBJ2-6	.	CASSYSRDSSPLGF	TGTGCCAGCAGTTACTCGCGGGACAGCTCCCCTCTGGGTTTC
TRBV5-5	TRBD2	TRBJ2-5	medium-sized	CASWARGAWREETQYF	TGTGCCTCCTGGGCGCGGGGGGCATGGAGAGAAGAGACCCAGTACTTC
TRBV19	TRBD1	TRBJ2-5	medium-sized	CASSPWDSQETQYF	TGTGCCAGTAGTCCCTGGGACAGTCAAGAGACCCAGTACTTC
TRBV6-5	.	TRBJ1-6	medium-sized	CASRLGGSKNSPLHF	TGTGCCAGCAGGCTCGGGGGCAGCAAGAATTCACCCCTCCACTTT
TRBV29-1	.	TRBJ2-3	medium-sized	CSAQTSSPYTQYF	TGCAGCGCCCAGACTTCTAGTCCCTATACGCAGTATTTT
TRBV6-5	.	TRBJ1-5	.	CASREGGSNQPQHF	TGTGCCAGCCGGGAAGGGGGGAGCAATCAGCCCCAGCATTTT
TRBV20-1	.	TRBJ2-7	few	CSARDPRESLYEQYF	TGCAGTGCTAGAGACCCCCGAGAGAGCCTGTACGAGCAGTACTTC
TRBV6-5	.	TRBJ1-1	few	CASRRGAEAFF	TGTGCCAGCAGGCGGGGGGCTGAAGCTTTCTTT
TRBV12-3/TRBV12-4	TRBD1	TRBJ2-7	few	CASSLQGALSYEQYF	TGTGCCAGCAGTTTACAGGGGGCGCTATCCTACGAGCAGTACTTC
TRBV20-1	.	TRBJ2-7	.	CSARGGVGVYEQYF	TGCAGTGCTAGAGGCGGGGTAGGGGTGTACGAGCAGTACTTC
TRBV7-6	.	TRBJ2-3	.	CASSRSWGADTQYF	TGTGCCAGCAGCCGGAGCTGGGGGGCAGATACGCAGTATTTT
TRBV10-3	.	TRBJ1-6	once	CAIRREGDNSPLHF	TGTGCCATCAGGAGGGAAGGGGATAATTCACCCCTCCACTTT
TRBV19	TRBD1	TRBJ1-2	medium-sized	CASRGDRADYGYTF	TGTGCCAGTAGGGGAGACAGGGCGGACTATGGCTACACCTTC
TRBV7-9	TRBD2	TRBJ2-3	.	CASSLTSGFTDTQYF	TGTGCCAGCAGCTTAACTAGCGGATTCACAGATACGCAGTATTTT
TRBV28	.	TRBJ2-1	.	CASSFTFSNEQFF	TGTGCCAGCAGTTTTACATTCAGCAATGAGCAGTTCTTC
TRBV6-5	TRBD1	TRBJ1-1	.	CASSSPWGQTEAFF	TGTGCCAGCAGTTCCCCCTGGGGACAGACTGAAGCTTTCTTT
TRBV14	TRBD2	TRBJ2-5	.	CASSQDLGGGKTQYF	TGTGCCAGCAGCCAAGATCTCGGGGGGGGAAAGACCCAGTACTTC
TRBV9	.	TRBJ1-1	.	CASSVPRWRGDNMNTEAFF	TGTGCCAGCAGCGTACCCCGTTGGAGGGGGGATAACATGAACACTGAAGCTTTCTTT
TRBV6-5	.	TRBJ1-2	few	CASSYLIRGYTF	TGTGCCAGCAGCTACCTTATACGCGGCTACACCTTC
TRBV5-5	.	TRBJ2-7	medium-sized	CASSSQGGGSYEQYF	TGTGCCAGCAGCTCCCAGGGGGGGGGATCCTACGAGCAGTACTTC
TRBV12-3/TRBV12-4	.	TRBJ1-5	.	CASSQGFSNQPQHF	TGTGCCAGCAGTCAGGGGTTTAGCAATCAGCCCCAGCATTTT
TRBV30	TRBD2	TRBJ2-2	.	CAWSVLSGKNTGELFF	TGTGCCTGGAGTGTACTAAGCGGGAAGAACACCGGGGAGCTGTTTTTT
TRBV7-2	TRBD1	TRBJ2-5	.	CASSLDRGGQETQYF	TGTGCCAGCAGCTTGGACAGGGGCGGTCAAGAGACCCAGTACTTC
TRBV11-2	.	TRBJ2-3	medium-sized	CASSFGKDTQYF	TGTGCCAGCAGCTTTGGTAAAGATACGCAGTATTTT
TRBV6-5	TRBD1	TRBJ1-2	.	CASSHDRDGYTF	TGTGCCAGCAGTCACGACAGGGACGGCTACACCTTC
TRBV27	TRBD1	TRBJ1-2	.	CASSDRGLDGYTF	TGTGCCAGCAGTGACAGGGGGCTCGACGGCTACACCTTC
TRBV27	TRBD2	TRBJ2-7	medium-sized	CASSRGGPYEQYF	TGTGCCAGCAGTCGGGGGGGGCCCTACGAGCAGTACTTC
TRBV19	TRBD1	TRBJ1-6	medium-sized	CASSIAQGVPLHF	TGTGCCAGTAGTATCGCCCAGGGGGTACCCCTCCACTTT
TRBV6-5	TRBD1	TRBJ2-1	medium-sized	CASSRVEWDSSYNEQFF	TGTGCCAGCAGTCGAGTAGAGTGGGACAGTTCCTACAATGAGCAGTTCTTC
TRBV27	TRBD2	TRBJ2-3	.	CASSLSPTSGSRADTQYF	TGTGCCAGCAGTTTATCTCCCACTAGCGGGAGTCGGGCAGATACGCAGTATTTT
TRBV5-6	TRBD2	TRBJ2-5	.	CASSPSGGDHRTQYF	TGCGCCAGCAGCCCATCTGGGGGGGACCATCGGACCCAGTACTTC
TRBV6-5	.	TRBJ1-2	.	CASSDIGGPGDRTF	TGTGCCAGCAGTGATATTGGTGGACCAGGGGACCGCACCTTC